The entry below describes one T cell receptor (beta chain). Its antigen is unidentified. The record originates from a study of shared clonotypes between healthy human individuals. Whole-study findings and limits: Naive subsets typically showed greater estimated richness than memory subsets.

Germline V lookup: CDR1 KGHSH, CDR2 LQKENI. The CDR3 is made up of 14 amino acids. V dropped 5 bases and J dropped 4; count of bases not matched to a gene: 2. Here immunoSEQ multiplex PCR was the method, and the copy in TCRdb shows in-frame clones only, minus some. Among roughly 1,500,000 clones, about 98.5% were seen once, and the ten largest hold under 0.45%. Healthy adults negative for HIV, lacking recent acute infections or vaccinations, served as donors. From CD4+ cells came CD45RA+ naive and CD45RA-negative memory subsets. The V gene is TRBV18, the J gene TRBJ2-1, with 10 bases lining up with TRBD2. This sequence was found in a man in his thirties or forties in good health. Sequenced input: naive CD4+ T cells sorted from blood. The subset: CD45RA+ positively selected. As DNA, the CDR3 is TGTGCCAGCTCAAGTAGCGGGGGGTACAATGAGCAGTTCTTC. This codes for CASSSSGGYNEQFF.